This TCR beta chain was identified during a study of shared clonotypes between healthy human individuals. At the level of the study: Each donor had three CD4 naive, three CD4 memory, two CD8 naive and one CD8 memory plate. Regarding the study as a whole: A handful of donors had approximately 4.6% of their naive CD4 clonotypes in common.

The CDR3 is made up of 15 amino acids. Germline V gene lookup returns CDR1 SGHTA and CDR2 FQGTGA. Losses at the gene ends were 5 bases for V and 3 bases for J; bases not matched to a gene: 6. An assay was performed, and its level was deep. The assay was immunoSEQ multiplex PCR, and TCRdb's table has in-frame clones only and misses some. The data contain 2 million to 3 million clones, 93% of them singletons. Recent vaccinations or acute infections were absent in the healthy HIV-negative adult donors. The sample holds one count of this clone. Antigen unknown. V gene TRBV7-3 combines with J gene TRBJ2-1; 8 bases are a match to TRBD2. Sequencing input: naive CD4+ T cells from PBMCs. Subset described: CD45RA+ positively selected. This sequence was found in a man between 18 and 35 years old in good health. Some clones in this sample may be carry-over from other donors' samples. The CDR3, as DNA: TGTGCCAGCAGCCCTACTAGCGGTAACTACAATGAGCAGTTCTTC. Protein: CASSPTSGNYNEQFF. The whole variable domain, filled in from reference TRBV7-3 and TRBJ2-1, reads GAGVSQTPSNKVTEKGKYVELRCDPISGHTALYWYRQSLGQGPEFLIYFQGTGAADDSGLPNDRFFAVRPEGSVSTLKIQRTERGDSAVYLCASSPTSGNYNEQFFGPGTRLTVL.